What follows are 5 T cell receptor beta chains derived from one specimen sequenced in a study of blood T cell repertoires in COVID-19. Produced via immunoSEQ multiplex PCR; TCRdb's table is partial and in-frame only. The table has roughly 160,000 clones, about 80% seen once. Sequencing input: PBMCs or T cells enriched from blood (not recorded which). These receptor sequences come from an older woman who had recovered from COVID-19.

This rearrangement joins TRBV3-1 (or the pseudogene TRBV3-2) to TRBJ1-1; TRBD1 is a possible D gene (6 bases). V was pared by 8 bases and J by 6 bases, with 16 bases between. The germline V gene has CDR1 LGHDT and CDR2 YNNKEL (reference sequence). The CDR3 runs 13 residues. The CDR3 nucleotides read TGTGCCAGCTGCACAAAGGGGGGGTCTGAAGCTTTCTTT. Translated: CASCTKGGSEAFF.

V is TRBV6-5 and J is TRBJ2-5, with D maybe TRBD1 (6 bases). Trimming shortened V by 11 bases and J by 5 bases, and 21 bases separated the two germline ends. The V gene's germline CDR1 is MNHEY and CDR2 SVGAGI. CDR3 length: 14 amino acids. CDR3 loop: CASQPHPGAETQYF. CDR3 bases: TGTGCCTCACAGCCACATCCAGGGGCCGAGACCCAGTACTTC.

CDR3: CAGKQGAHEQFF. CDR3 coding DNA: TGTGCCGGGAAACAGGGGGCGCATGAGCAGTTCTTC. The chain carries TRBV2 and TRBJ2-1, with 9 bases lining up with TRBD1. Germline V lookup: CDR1 SNHLY, CDR2 FYNNEI. The CDR3 loop spans 12 amino acids. With 11 bases clipped from V and 8 bases from J, the junction kept 7 bases outside the gene matches. Full variable domain (remainder filled in from reference TRBV2 and TRBJ2-1): EPEVTQTPSHQVTQMGQEVILRCVPISNHLYFYWYRQILGQKVEFLVSFYNNEISEKSEIFDDQFSVERPDGSNFTLKIRSTKLEDSAMYFCAGKQGAHEQFFGPGTRLTVL.

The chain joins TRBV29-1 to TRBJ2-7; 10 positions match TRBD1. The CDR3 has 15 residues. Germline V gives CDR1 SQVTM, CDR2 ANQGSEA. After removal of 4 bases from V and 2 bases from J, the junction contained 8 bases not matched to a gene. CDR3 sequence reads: CSVVGQGSQTYEQYF. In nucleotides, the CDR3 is TGCAGCGTTGTGGGACAGGGGTCCCAGACCTACGAGCAGTACTTC.

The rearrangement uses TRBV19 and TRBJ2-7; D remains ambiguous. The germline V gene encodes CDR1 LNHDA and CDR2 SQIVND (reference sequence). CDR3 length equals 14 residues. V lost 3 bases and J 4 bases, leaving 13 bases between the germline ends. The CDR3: CASSIMGESYEQYF. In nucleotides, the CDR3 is TGTGCCAGTAGTATCATGGGCGAGTCATACGAGCAGTACTTC.